Presented here are 4 T cell receptor beta chains from one specimen sequenced in a study of CD8 T cells in Susac syndrome. An amount of RNA that ranged from about 0.45 to 1 ug was reverse transcribed with random hexamers. TCRdb re-derived calls from the immunoSEQ multiplex PCR reads in MiXCR, one entry per CDR3 protein. The sample includes 200,000 to 250,000 distinct CDR3 sequences, approximately 95% of them seen just once. Source material: CD4+ T cells from PBMCs. Receptors originate from a human donor with multiple sclerosis.

The chain carries TRBV28 and TRBJ1-5, with D tentatively TRBD1 (6 bases). CDR3 length: 14 residues. Trimming removed 6 bases at V and 11 bases at J, with 20 bases between. Germline V gives CDR1 MDHEN, CDR2 SYDVKM. The CDR3 spells CASRQGFSNRAQHF. In DNA form, the CDR3 reads TGTGCCAGCAGGCAGGGGTTTTCTAATCGAGCCCAGCATTTT. The entire variable domain, with the rest obtained from reference TRBV28 and TRBJ1-5, is as follows: DVKVTQSSRYLVKRTGEKVFLECVQDMDHENMFWYRQDPGLGLRLIYFSYDVKMKEKGDIPEGYSVSREKKERFSLILESASTNQTSMYLCASRQGFSNRAQHFGDGTRLSIL.

The chain joins TRBV11-2 to TRBJ2-6, with D possibly TRBD1 on 6 matching bases. Germline CDR1 and CDR2: SGHAT and FQNNGV. The CDR3 spans 16 residues. V was cut by 1 base and J by 3 bases, with 10 bases left in between. As DNA, the CDR3 is TGTGCCAGCAGCTTAGTGGGGGCAGTTGGGGCCAACGTCCTGACTTTC. It codes for CASSLVGAVGANVLTF.

Turning to this clonotype: The final CDR3 position lacks the conserved phenylalanine or tryptophan, pointing to a likely read error. The J gene is TRBJ2-3, the V gene TRBV4-1; TRBD2 agrees at 12 bases. Germline V gene sequence: CDR1 MGHRA, CDR2 YSYEKL. This CDR3 is 16 amino acids long. V shed 4 bases and J 6 bases; nucleotides not matched to a gene: 8. The chain's CDR3 is CASSRQPSGRVDTQYL. DNA of the CDR3: TGCGCCAGCAGCCGGCAACCTAGCGGGAGGGTGGATACGCAGTATCTT.

V usage is TRBV9 and J usage is TRBJ1-1; D call uncertain. This CDR3 comprises 13 residues. The germline gives CDR1 SGDLS, CDR2 YYNGEE. V lost 4 bases and J 1 base, leaving 8 bases between the germline ends. In nucleotides, the CDR3 is TGTGCCAGCAGCTTGAACACGAACACTGAAGCTTTCTTT. Translating gives CASSLNTNTEAFF.